Listed below are T cell receptor beta chains from one sample, sequenced in a study of identifying expanded T cells in peripheral blood. Libraries were prepared by immunoSEQ multiplex PCR; TCRdb keeps only in-frame clonotypes and omits some of them. The sample lists 100,000 or so clones, more than 85% occurring once. The sample consisted of blood. These receptors all stem from a person between 18 and 69 years old in good health. CDR3s include the opening cysteine and the closing phenylalanine or tryptophan.

>TRBJ2-2|TRBV4-3
CASSQGGGTGELFF
>TRBJ1-2|TRBV7-9
CASSLAKGNYGYTF
>TRBJ2-5|TRBV29-1
CSVGGGGETQYF
>TRBJ2-5|TRBV29-1
CSVAKVETQYF
>TRBJ2-1|TRBV5-1
CASSLGRGANEQFF
>TRBJ1-2|TRBV29-1
CSVSGTGEGRYTF
>TRBJ1-2|TRBV5-1
CASSVRDAPNYGYTF
>TRBJ2-3|TRBV11-2
CASSLRTGATDTQYF
>TRBJ2-5|TRBV7-2
CASSLARSTQYF
>TRBJ1-1|TRBV25-1
CASSDTTAEAFF
>TRBJ1-5|TRBV9
CASSPGAGGNQPQHF
>TRBJ1-4|TRBV15
CATSGRDRANEKLFF
>TRBJ2-3|TRBV5-4
CASSRQGATDTQYF
>TRBJ2-7|TRBV4-1
CASSQERAGTHEQYF
>TRBJ2-3|TRBV18
CASSPTDGGGTDTQYF
>TRBJ2-4|TRBV10-3
CAISAQPTGLQAKNIQYF
>TRBJ1-1|TRBV28
CASSSLTEAFF
>TRBJ2-5|TRBV10-2
CASSDIEGLQETQYF
>TRBJ2-7|TRBV20-1
CSARDYEQYF
>TRBJ1-2|TRBV5-5
CASSLAINYGYTF
>TRBJ1-1|TRBV29-1
CSVQGQSAGLGAFF
>TRBJ2-7|TRBV30
CAWSRDLSSYEQYF
>TRBJ2-3|TRBV29-1
CSVDPFGRGGTDTQYF
>TRBJ1-1|TRBV29-1
CSVEGRAGGLRNTEAFF
>TRBJ2-5|TRBV9
CASSVSWGVETQYF
>TRBJ1-1|TRBV18
CASSPSGGQSTEAFF
>TRBJ2-5|TRBV7-7
CASSTGLAGGEETQYF
>TRBJ1-1|TRBV7-9
CASSHPRRAGGMNTEAFF
>TRBJ2-7|TRBV5-1
CASSLEGRSTYEQYF
>TRBJ2-5|TRBV5-5
CASSQQGPETQYF
>TRBJ1-1|TRBV15
CATSTGGDAFF
>TRBJ2-1|TRBV19
CASTLGGAGAANEQFF
>TRBJ2-7|TRBV2
CASRALYEQYF
>TRBJ1-2|TRBV6-5
CAIHAAGNYGYTF
>TRBJ2-3|TRBV6-5
CASSPSGGSPDTQYF
>TRBJ1-1|TRBV14
CASSRGQNTEAFF
>TRBJ1-1|TRBV2
CASRGTEAFF
>TRBJ1-5|TRBV7-9
CASSFENYQPQHF
>TRBJ2-7|TRBV27
CASSLARGRAPGEQYF
>TRBJ2-1|TRBV7-8
CASSFVGGNEQFF
>TRBJ1-2|TRBV18
CASSGQGVARGYTF
>TRBJ1-2|TRBV7-9
CASSFHKRGVGYGYTF
>TRBJ2-7|TRBV7-2
CASSLLVGLPEQYF
>TRBJ1-3|TRBV15
CATSRVGQIGNTIYF
>TRBJ1-2|TRBV28
CASSFSGFGYTF
>TRBJ2-7|TRBV13
CASSDSTYEQYF
>TRBJ2-3|TRBV5-1
CASSFDRASDTQYF
>TRBJ1-1|TRBV6-5
CASSYVAGAEAEAFF
>TRBJ2-6|TRBV6-5
CASSYSVSGANVLTF
>TRBJ2-4|TRBV6-6
CASSGPAKNIQYF
>TRBJ2-1|TRBV7-9
CASSFPPYNEQFF
>TRBJ1-5|TRBV4-3
CASSQEWTGKPQPQHF
>TRBJ2-1|TRBV4-3
CASSQPGVAGGNEQFF
>TRBJ1-2|TRBV28
CASSLRGDYGYTF
>TRBJ2-1|TRBV10-3
CAISVARQYNEQFF
>TRBJ1-1|TRBV10-2
CASKIRPEGSEAFF
>TRBJ2-7|TRBV5-4
CASSLYRTEQYF
>TRBJ2-3|TRBV4-1
CASSPGQGGYTDTQYF